What follows are 32 T cell receptor beta chains derived from one specimen sequenced in a study of somatic mutations in cytotoxic T cells in rheumatoid arthritis. Some clones are missing from TCRdb's copy, which holds only in-frame ones; the method was immunoSEQ multiplex PCR. This sample has 15,000 to 20,000 clones, with approximately 82% found just once. Sequencing used CD8+ T cells sorted from blood. These receptors originate from a woman between 50 and 59 years old with rheumatoid arthritis.

The V and J genes are TRBV28 and TRBJ2-7; either TRBD1 or TRBD2 may supply D (5 bases each). Germline CDR1 is MDHEN and CDR2 is SYDVKM. Trimming took off 8 bases at V and 0 bases at J, with 14 bases between the two ends. This CDR3 is built from 14 residues. The CDR3 bases are TGTGCCAGCGATCCTGGGGGAAGCTCCTACGAGCAGTACTTC. It specifies CASDPGGSSYEQYF.

The chain has TRBV9 and TRBJ1-5; weak D call: TRBD1 (5 bases). This CDR3 comprises 15 residues. The V and J ends lost 0 bases and 6 bases respectively, with 13 bases between them. The germline V gene has CDR1 SGDLS and CDR2 YYNGEE. CDR3 protein: CASSVGGGQSQPQHF. The CDR3 coding sequence is TGTGCCAGCAGCGTAGGGGGGGGTCAGAGTCAGCCCCAGCATTTT.

This chain joins TRBV5-4 and TRBJ2-5; no firm D call. Germline V lookup: CDR1 SGHNT, CDR2 YYREEE (reference sequence). The CDR3 extends over 12 amino acids. The ends were cut back, 0 bases at V and 3 bases at J, with 3 bases in the middle. CDR3 protein: CASSLEEETQYF. In DNA form, the CDR3 reads TGTGCCAGCAGCTTGGAAGAAGAGACCCAGTACTTC.

A single count supports this clone. The gene calls are TRBV6-5 and TRBJ2-6, with D unresolved. Trimming removed 2 bases at V and 12 bases at J, with 17 bases between. CDR1 is MNHEY, CDR2 SVGAGI, per germline. This CDR3 contains 15 residues. The CDR3 here is CASSYGDTSFTVLTF. CDR3 nucleotides: TGTGCCAGCAGTTACGGAGACACATCCTTCACCGTCCTGACTTTC.

The V and J genes are TRBV27 and TRBJ2-5; 11 positions match TRBD1. The tail of the sequence fits TRBJ2-7 better, so the J call may be wrong. Germline CDR1 and CDR2: MNHEY and SMNVEV (reference sequence). The length of the CDR3 is 15 residues. DNA of the CDR3: TGTGCCAGCAGTCTCGGGACAGGGGGTTTCTACGAGCAGTACTTC. Amino acid sequence: CASSLGTGGFYEQYF.

V is TRBV4-3 and J is TRBJ2-1, with D perhaps TRBD2 (5 bases). Trimming took 4 bases from V and 5 from J, leaving 21 bases between them. The CDR3 runs to 17 residues. CDR1 LGHNA and CDR2 YSLEER come from the germline V gene. The CDR3 here is CASSPSLSSGINNEQFF. In DNA form, the CDR3 reads TGCGCCAGCAGCCCATCTCTCAGCAGCGGAATAAACAATGAGCAGTTCTTC.

This chain uses TRBV18 with TRBJ1-1; D gene ambiguous. Trimming left V 2 bases short and J 2 bases short, with 3 bases between. Germline V gene sequence: CDR1 KGHSH, CDR2 LQKENI. The CDR3 length is 12 residues. The CDR3 bases are TGTGCCAGCTCACCATCAAACACTGAAGCTTTCTTT. It yields the protein CASSPSNTEAFF. The full variable domain, completed using reference TRBV18 and TRBJ1-1, is NAGVMQNPRHLVRRRGQEARLRCSPMKGHSHVYWYRQLPEEGLKFMVYLQKENIIDESGMPKERFSAEFPKEGPSILRIQQVVRGDSAAYFCASSPSNTEAFFGQGTRLTVV.

This clone was seen once. This chain joins TRBV30 and TRBJ1-4; D is unclear. Deletions cut 0 bases from V and 8 bases from J, with 7 bases between. CDR1 and CDR2 from the germline V gene are GTSNPN and SVGIG (reference sequence). The CDR3 loop spans 12 amino acids. The CDR3 here is CAWSVVGEKLFF. The DNA for the CDR3 is TGTGCCTGGAGTGTCGTTGGCGAAAAACTGTTTTTT.

The J gene is TRBJ2-7, the V gene TRBV19; D tentatively reads TRBD1 or TRBD2 (5 bases each). This CDR3 is 17 amino acids long. V lost 5 bases and J 0 bases, leaving 20 bases between the germline ends. CDR1 and CDR2 (germline): LNHDA, SQIVND (reference sequence). This chain's CDR3 is CASSSLPGTHASYEQYF. As DNA, the CDR3 is TGTGCCAGTAGTTCCCTTCCGGGGACCCACGCCTCCTACGAGCAGTACTTC.

The chain is built from TRBV28 and TRBJ1-5; D gene uncertain. CDR1 is MDHEN and CDR2 is SYDVKM in the germline V gene. Between the trimmed V and J ends, which lost 2 bases and 4 bases, there was a span of 3 bases. The CDR3 spans 12 residues. CDR3 coding DNA: TGTGCCAGCAGTTTAATTAATCAGCCCCAGCATTTT. It is translated as CASSLINQPQHF.

The chain recombines TRBV13 with TRBJ1-3; D is uncertain. The germline CDR1 and CDR2 sequences are PRHDT and FYEKMQ (reference sequence). This CDR3 has 12 residues. V shed 3 bases and J shed 4 bases, with 4 bases lying between them. CDR3: CASSFGGNTIYF. DNA for the CDR3: TGTGCCAGCAGCTTCGGGGGAAACACCATATATTTT.

The CDR3 is CASSVDVRQPQHF. The CDR3 DNA sequence: TGTGCCAGCAGCGTAGATGTGAGGCAGCCCCAGCATTTT. The chain joins TRBV9 to TRBJ1-5; no firm D call. This CDR3 contains 13 residues. The V gene's germline CDR1 is SGDLS and CDR2 YYNGEE. Trimming stripped 0 bases from V and 7 bases from J, with 8 bases between.

The chain combines TRBV29-1 with TRBJ1-2; possible D gene TRBD1, 5 bases. The CDR3 loop spans 13 amino acids. CDR1 and CDR2 (germline): SQVTM, ANQGSEA. V was trimmed by 7 bases and J by 8 bases, leaving 20 bases between them. CDR3 sequence: CSAVGARAGGYTF. CDR3 DNA: TGCAGCGCCGTTGGGGCCAGGGCAGGAGGCTACACCTTC.

In its sample, this clone ranks as hyperexpanded (1% or more). The chain carries TRBV28 and TRBJ2-3, with 8 positions matching TRBD2. Germline CDR1 and CDR2: MDHEN and SYDVKM. The CDR3 runs 15 residues. Trimming cost V 2 bases and J 5 bases; bases outside gene matches: 6. The CDR3 loop is CASSLRAGGGDTQYF. CDR3 sequence (DNA): TGTGCCAGCAGTTTAAGGGCGGGAGGAGGAGATACGCAGTATTTT.

The V and J genes are TRBV5-4 and TRBJ1-1; 7 bases are shared with TRBD1. The germline gives CDR1 SGHNT, CDR2 YYREEE (reference sequence). The CDR3 spans 15 residues. V lost 1 base, J lost 3 bases, and 6 bases stayed unmatched. The CDR3 sequence: CASSLRQGVYTEAFF. CDR3 bases: TGTGCCAGCAGCTTGCGCCAGGGGGTGTACACTGAAGCTTTCTTT.

This sequence joins TRBV11-2 and TRBJ2-1; possibly TRBD1 or TRBD2 for D (5 bases each). The germline V and J ends were trimmed by 7 bases and 6 bases, with 16 bases remaining between them. Germline V lookup: CDR1 SGHAT, CDR2 FQNNGV. CDR3 length equals 14 residues. The CDR3 coding sequence is TGTGCCAGCATCGCGGGCCCTAGGGGCAATGAGCAGTTCTTC. Translated: CASIAGPRGNEQFF.

The V gene is TRBV28, the J gene TRBJ1-3; a weak D match, TRBD1 (5 bases). Germline V CDR1 and CDR2: MDHEN, SYDVKM. The CDR3 is 15 residues long. Trimming cost V 6 bases and J 0 bases, with 12 bases left between them. The CDR3 loop is CASREDGTSGNTIYF. In DNA, the CDR3 is TGTGCCAGCAGGGAAGACGGGACCTCTGGAAACACCATATATTTT. Drawing the rest from reference TRBV28 and TRBJ1-3, the complete variable domain is DVKVTQSSRYLVKRTGEKVFLECVQDMDHENMFWYRQDPGLGLRLIYFSYDVKMKEKGDIPEGYSVSREKKERFSLILESASTNQTSMYLCASREDGTSGNTIYFGEGSWLTVV.

V gene TRBV19 combines with J gene TRBJ1-1, with D possibly being TRBD1 (6 bases). The CDR3 has 15 amino acids. CDR1 and CDR2 (germline): LNHDA, SQIVND (reference sequence). V lost 3 bases and J 4 bases, leaving 15 bases between the germline ends. The CDR3 is CASSIGGLGGTEAFF. CDR3 DNA sequence: TGTGCCAGTAGTATCGGCGGATTAGGGGGCACTGAAGCTTTCTTT.

This chain links TRBV6-6 with TRBJ1-2, with 9 positions matching TRBD1. J gave up 6 bases and V 6 bases, and 5 bases lay outside the gene matches. The CDR3 loop spans 13 amino acids. CDR1 and CDR2 (germline): MNHNY, SVGAGI (reference sequence). The CDR3 nucleotides are TGTGCCAGCAGGACCGGACAGGGGAATGGCTACACCTTC. Protein: CASRTGQGNGYTF.

This clone was picked up a small number of times. The rearrangement joins TRBV27 to TRBJ1-1; D ambiguous. V dropped 0 bases and J dropped 0 bases, with 20 bases sitting between them. Germline-derived CDR1 and CDR2 are MNHEY and SMNVEV (reference sequence). The CDR3 is 19 amino acids. The CDR3 DNA sequence: TGTGCCAGCAGTTTATCCACAGTGCTAATTTTCGGAATGAACACTGAAGCTTTCTTT. Translation gives CASSLSTVLIFGMNTEAFF.

The rearrangement joins TRBV27 to TRBJ2-3; TRBD1 aligns across 8 bases. CDR1 is MNHEY and CDR2 is SMNVEV in the germline V gene (reference sequence). V was clipped by 8 bases and J by 2 bases; unmatched bases: 9. CDR3 size: 15 residues. The CDR3 coding sequence is TGTGCCAGCTTCCAGTCAGGGGGCCCCACAGATACGCAGTATTTT. Translating it yields CASFQSGGPTDTQYF.

The chain employs TRBV10-3 and TRBJ1-6; D is perhaps TRBD1 (5 bases). V lost 3 bases to trimming and J lost 9 bases, with 15 bases between them. The germline CDR1 and CDR2 sequences are ENHRY and SYGVKD. This CDR3 contains 15 residues. CDR3 coding DNA: TGTGCCATCAGTGAATCTTTGGGGGGGGGTTCACCCCTCCACTTT. Translating it yields CAISESLGGGSPLHF.

This rearrangement joins TRBV11-2 to TRBJ2-7; 10 nucleotides line up with TRBD2. The CDR3 sequence is 17 residues long. CDR1 and CDR2 (germline): SGHAT, FQNNGV. The V segment lost 1 base and the J segment 3 bases; nucleotides outside the gene matches: 9. The CDR3 bases are TGTGCCAGCAGCTTAGCAGCCCCGACTAGCGGGCTCTACGAGCAGTACTTC. Its protein product is CASSLAAPTSGLYEQYF.

This clone came up a few times. The V and J genes are TRBV4-1 and TRBJ2-7; unclear D gene. Trimming pared 1 base from V and 6 bases from J, leaving 7 bases between. Germline V CDR1 and CDR2: MGHRA, YSYEKL. This CDR3 is 12 amino acids long. The CDR3 DNA follows: TGCGCCAGCAGCCAAGTGGGTGGCGAGCAGTACTTC. Its translation is CASSQVGGEQYF.

The V gene is TRBV27, the J gene TRBJ2-7; 8 nucleotides align to TRBD1. Trimming cost V 4 bases and J 3 bases; bases outside gene matches: 5. The CDR3 is 14 amino acids. Germline V gene data show CDR1 as MNHEY and CDR2 as SMNVEV (reference sequence). The CDR3, as DNA: TGTGCCAGCAGTTATGGACAGGGAAGCTACGAGCAGTACTTC. Translated, it gives CASSYGQGSYEQYF.

J is TRBJ2-2 and V is TRBV28; TRBD1 aligns across 7 bases. CDR1 is MDHEN and CDR2 is SYDVKM in the germline V gene. Trimming cost V 6 bases and J 0 bases; bases outside gene matches: 10. This CDR3 has 17 amino acids. The CDR3 loop reads CASSHRGSDPNTGELFF. The CDR3 DNA follows: TGTGCCAGCAGCCACAGGGGCTCGGACCCGAACACCGGGGAGCTGTTTTTT.

In this sample, this clone turned up once. The gene calls are TRBV11-2 and TRBJ2-3; TRBD2 aligns across 9 bases. Germline V CDR1 and CDR2: SGHAT, FQNNGV. The CDR3 loop spans 19 amino acids. V lost 1 base to trimming and J lost 3 bases; unmatched junction nucleotides: 14. CDR3 in DNA: TGTGCCAGCAGCTTAGCGGGGGGGGTAGCGGGAGAGGGGACAGATACGCAGTATTTT. Encoded protein: CASSLAGGVAGEGTDTQYF.

The chain combines TRBV7-2 with TRBJ2-7; 14 nucleotides align to TRBD2. The V and J ends lost 5 bases and 5 bases, in that order; junction bases with no gene match: 8. Germline CDR1 reads SGHTA; CDR2 reads FQGNSA. This CDR3 is 16 amino acids long. The DNA for the CDR3 is TGTGCCAGCAGCCTCCCGGGACTAGCGGGAGCTAACGAGCAGTACTTC. Protein sequence: CASSLPGLAGANEQYF. The full variable domain, in which reference TRBV7-2 and TRBJ2-7 provide the parts outside the CDR3, is GAGVSQSPSNKVTEKGKDVELRCDPISGHTALYWYRQSLGQGLEFLIYFQGNSAPDKSGLPSDRFSAERTGGSVSTLTIQRTQQEDSAVYLCASSLPGLAGANEQYFGPGTRLTVT.

The chain uses TRBV5-6 and TRBJ2-1; D is unresolved. This CDR3 spans 17 amino acids. Trimming cost V 3 bases and J 7 bases, with 23 bases left between them. In germline, CDR1 is SGHDT, CDR2 YYEEEE. The CDR3 bases are TGTGCCAGCAGCTCAGTCAGCATCGGGCGACGTTTGAATGAGCAGTTCTTC. Translation gives CASSSVSIGRRLNEQFF. Looking up the rest from reference TRBV5-6 and TRBJ2-1 gives the full variable domain: DAGVTQSPTHLIKTRGQQVTLRCSPKSGHDTVSWYQQALGQGPQFIFQYYEEEERQRGNFPDRFSGHQFPNYSSELNVNALLLGDSALYLCASSSVSIGRRLNEQFFGPGTRLTVL.

The V and J genes are TRBV7-8 and TRBJ2-3, with D possibly matching TRBD1 (6 bases). Per germline, CDR1 SGHVS and CDR2 FQNEAQ. Trimming removed 6 bases from V and 2 bases from J, with 12 bases in between. The CDR3 contains 14 residues. The CDR3 DNA follows: TGTGCCAGCAGAAGGGGGTATGACACAGATACGCAGTATTTT. This sequence encodes CASRRGYDTDTQYF.

This clone appeared a few times. The chain couples TRBV11-2 to TRBJ2-7; D remains ambiguous. The V gene's germline CDR1 is SGHAT and CDR2 FQNNGV. Trimming stripped 2 bases from V and 0 bases from J, with 14 bases between. This CDR3 region has 16 residues. The CDR3 region is CASSLWAPTSSYEQYF. The CDR3, as DNA: TGTGCCAGCAGCTTATGGGCACCGACTTCCTCCTACGAGCAGTACTTC.

The genes are TRBV7-9 and TRBJ1-1; D unclear. This CDR3 contains 16 residues. Germline V lookup: CDR1 SEHNR, CDR2 FQNEAQ (reference sequence). V gave up 4 bases and J gave up 1 base, with 16 bases separating them. CDR3 DNA sequence: TGTGCCAGCAGCTCCCGTAGAGGGAGGGAGAACACTGAAGCTTTCTTT. This encodes CASSSRRGRENTEAFF.